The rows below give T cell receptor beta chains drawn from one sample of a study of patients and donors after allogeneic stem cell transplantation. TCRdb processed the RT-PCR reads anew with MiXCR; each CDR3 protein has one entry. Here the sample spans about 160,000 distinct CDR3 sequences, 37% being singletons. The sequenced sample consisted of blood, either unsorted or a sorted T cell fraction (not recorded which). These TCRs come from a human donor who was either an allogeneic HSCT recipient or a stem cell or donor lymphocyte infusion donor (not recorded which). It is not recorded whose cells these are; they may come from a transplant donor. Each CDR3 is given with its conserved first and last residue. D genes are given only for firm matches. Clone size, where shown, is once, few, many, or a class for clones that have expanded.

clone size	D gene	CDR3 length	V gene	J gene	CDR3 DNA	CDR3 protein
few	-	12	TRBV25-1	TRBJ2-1	TGTGCCAGCAGTGACCCCGGAAGGGAGCAGTTCTTC	CASSDPGREQFF
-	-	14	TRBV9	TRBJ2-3	TGTGCCAGCAGCGCTACGGGGGACACAGATACGCAGTATTTT	CASSATGDTDTQYF
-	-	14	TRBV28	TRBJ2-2	TGTGCCAGCAGTTTCGGGCTTAACACCGGGGAGCTGTTTTTT	CASSFGLNTGELFF
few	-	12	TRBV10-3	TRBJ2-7	TGTGCCATCAGTGCCGGGTCCTACGAGCAGTACTTC	CAISAGSYEQYF
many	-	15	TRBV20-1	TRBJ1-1	TGCAGTGCTAGGCTTTTTGACGGCCCGCACACTGAAGCTTTCTTT	CSARLFDGPHTEAFF
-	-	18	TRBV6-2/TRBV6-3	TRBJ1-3	TGTGCCAGCACCCCAGGGACTACGCCAACCCATCACCGAAACACCATATATTTT	CASTPGTTPTHHRNTIYF
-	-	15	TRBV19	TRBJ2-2	TGTGCCAGTAGTTCCCTTCCCGGGGGTGCCGGGGAGCTGTTTTTT	CASSSLPGGAGELFF
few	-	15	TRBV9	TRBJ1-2	TGTGCCAGCAGCGTAGGGGGGGTCCTTAACTATGGCTACACCTTC	CASSVGGVLNYGYTF
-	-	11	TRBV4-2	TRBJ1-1	TGTGCCAGCACCGGTGGGGATGAAGCTTTCTTT	CASTGGDEAFF
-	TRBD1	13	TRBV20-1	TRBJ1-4	TGCAGTGCCCCGGACAGGGAGGGCGAAAAACTGTTTTTT	CSAPDREGEKLFF
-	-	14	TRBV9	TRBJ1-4	TGTGCCAGCAGCGTAGCAGGAGGGTATGAAAAACTGTTTTTT	CASSVAGGYEKLFF
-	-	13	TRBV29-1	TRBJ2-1	TGCAGCGTCGCTTCGTCTGTTACCAATGAGCAGTTCTTC	CSVASSVTNEQFF
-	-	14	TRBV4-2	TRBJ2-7	TGTGCCAGCAGCCAAGATTACAGTTCCTACGAGCAGTACTTC	CASSQDYSSYEQYF
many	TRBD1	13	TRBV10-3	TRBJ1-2	TGTGCCATCAGTGAGCCGGACAGGTGGGGCTACACCTTC	CAISEPDRWGYTF
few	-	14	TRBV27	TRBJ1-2	TGTGCCAGCAGTTTCGCGGGGCCTTCGCAGGGCTACACCTTC	CASSFAGPSQGYTF
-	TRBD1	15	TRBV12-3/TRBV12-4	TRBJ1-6	TGTGCCAGCAGATCGACAGGGTCCAATAATTCACCCCTCCACTTT	CASRSTGSNNSPLHF
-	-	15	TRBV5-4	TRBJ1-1	TGTGCCAGCAGCCCCCAACGGGGCAGGGAAACTGAAGCTTTCTTT	CASSPQRGRETEAFF